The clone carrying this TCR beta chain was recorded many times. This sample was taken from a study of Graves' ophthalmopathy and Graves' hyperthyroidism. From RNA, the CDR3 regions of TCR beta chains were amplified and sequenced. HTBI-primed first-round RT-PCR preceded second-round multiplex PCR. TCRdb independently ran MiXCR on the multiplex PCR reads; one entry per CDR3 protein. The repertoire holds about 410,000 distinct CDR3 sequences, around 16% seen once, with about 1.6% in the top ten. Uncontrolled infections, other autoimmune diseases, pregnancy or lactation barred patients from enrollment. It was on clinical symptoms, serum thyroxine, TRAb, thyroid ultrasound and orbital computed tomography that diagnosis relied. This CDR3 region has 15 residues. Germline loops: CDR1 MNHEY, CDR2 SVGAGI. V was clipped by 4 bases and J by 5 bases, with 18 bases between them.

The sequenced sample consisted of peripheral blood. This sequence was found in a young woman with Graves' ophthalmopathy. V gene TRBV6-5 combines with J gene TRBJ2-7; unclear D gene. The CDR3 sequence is CASSSYRVVPNEQYF. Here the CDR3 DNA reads TGTGCCAGCAGTTCCTATAGGGTTGTGCCCAACGAGCAGTACTTC.